This T cell receptor beta chain was sequenced during a study of cytomegalovirus exposure and HLA in healthy donors (dated by TCRdb to 2017 to 2019). Broadly, across the study: An earlier analysis of some 500 of the donors reported roughly 300 Gb of sequence data and around 120 million unique TCR beta sequences from roughly 180 million T cells. All discovery cohort repertoires had been generated using a single sequencing platform. Typing coverage differed by locus: A, B, C, DRB1 and DQB1 were typed in roughly 629-630 donors, DQA1 in roughly 500, DPA1 in approximately 600, and DPB1 in just under 480. Donor age, sex, ethnicity and CMV serostatus were collected together with the repertoire data. Roughly 5 DR-DQ haplotypes were handled as single units for association and clustering, since linkage in the cohort was strong. The study combined high-throughput TCR immunosequencing, statistical association of individual TCRs with disease status, and machine learning to predict cytomegalovirus infection status. Class I and class II HLA loci were covered by the typing at four-digit resolution. In the later analysis, no new phenotypic data were used to find candidate immune exposures; instead, reliance was placed on TCR beta sequences and their occurrence across donors. Besides the first cohort of approximately 710 subjects, a separate validation cohort made up of 95 to 150 different subjects was used. Roughly 300 gigabases of sequencing data and some 85 million unique TCR sequences were included in an early release covering about 620 HLA-typed donors. A later analysis re-examined previously published TCR beta repertoires from 600 to 700 donors and added high-resolution HLA genotyping to investigate patterns of TCR occurrence. Using immunosequencing, the study profiled T cell repertoires from around 680 subjects and related those repertoires to cytomegalovirus serostatus. Of the approximately 400 genotyped donors, roughly 80% fell in the genetic ancestry cluster associated with self-reported Caucasian donors. Among under 450 genotyped donors of the cohort, an average of around 240,000 unique TCR beta nucleotide sequences were sequenced per donor, roughly 20% of them non-productive. To decide whether each TCR beta V gene segment behaved as functional or pseudogenic, an earlier analysis of approximately 590 of the donors relied on high-throughput TCR beta sequencing. The study was designed to test whether signatures of past pathogen exposure could be identified by cataloging public T cell receptors. In a later genetic analysis, genome-wide SNP genotypes for about three fifths of the roughly 670 donors were used, and that subset was treated as a discovery cohort. Overall study outcomes, separate from this receptor: When HLA alleles, especially DR and DQ, strongly co-occurred, TCR associations were difficult to assign to individual alleles. A further reported finding was that TCR beta sequences accurately predicted the HLA-A and HLA-B alleles for most subjects in the first cohort. HLA typing was unavailable for some donors at each locus, so association tests used only the typed subset. In a later analysis, HLA-associated TCR beta chains were found to be more clonally expanded and to have lower generation probabilities than equally common non-associated chains. The only immune exposure information available for the cohort was CMV serostatus. Roughly 17 rarely observed V segments, including chromosome 9 orphons, were excluded from the earlier analysis of about 500 of the donors because counts were too low. Most TCR sequences were seen in very few donors, while some public TCRs were found in many individuals. A later analysis reported that several top co-occurrence clusters appeared linked to parvovirus B19, influenza, CMV and Epstein-Barr virus. According to a later analysis, TCR association rates differed among HLA loci, with DRB1 alleles showing the most associated TCRs and HLA-C alleles showing the fewest. In an earlier analysis of roughly 560 of the donors, most TCR beta V segments were observed in productive rearrangements about 87% or about 30% of the time, broadly matching IMGT annotations. The classifier was reported to diagnose cytomegalovirus status with high specificity and sensitivity in both the original cohort and the validation cohort. Correlated functional status among segregating V segments might be attributable to linkage disequilibrium, but an unknown experimental factor could not be ruled out. The 87-base-pair reads could not distinguish some IMGT-functional V segments, including TRBV6-2 and TRBV6-3, so those segments were excluded. According to the authors, the approach could potentially be generalized to other disease states and immunological phenotypes. Most CMV-associated TCR beta chains appeared to be HLA-restricted in a later analysis, and the HLA associations seemed to be driven largely by CMV exposure. Only TCR beta chains were sequenced in this cohort, and the absence of alpha or paired-chain data limited detectable features. A later genetic analysis reported fewer N-insertions in productive TCRs among donors in an Asian-associated ancestry cluster than the roughly 700-donor mean. In vitro tests confirmed that three of the cytomegalovirus-associated TCR beta chains recognize cytomegalovirus antigens. Roughly uniform sequencing depth across donors was assumed in presence/absence analyses, although this assumption may not hold. The study listed 164 TCR beta chains as associated with cytomegalovirus. A later genetic analysis associated a missense DCLRE1C variant with V-gene and J-gene trimming of TCR beta chains, and an independent cohort replicated the association. In a later analysis, some 17,000 TCR beta sequences were associated with specific HLA alleles at a false discovery rate of 0.05. The sequencing pipeline was judged likely to have produced a cluster of highly shared sequence variants as a technical artifact.

Remarks on this clone: Its antigen target is currently unknown. Per-base quality was not reported, and no clone a single base away is much larger than it.

In total, 666 healthy bone marrow donors made up the cohort. Cohort members were all nominally healthy when sampled, although unrecorded immune exposures were likely present. The donor was CMV seronegative and belonged to the group of 380 or so seronegative cohort members. Every donor gave a peripheral blood sample, and the peripheral blood mononuclear cells from that sample were used for TCR beta sequencing. The Qiagen DNeasy Blood Extraction Kit was used to extract genomic DNA from the blood cell samples. The library was obtained by the immunoSEQ multiplex PCR assay. The multiplex PCR relied on a mix of 60 forward primers for TCR Vbeta segments and 13 reverse primers for TCR Jbeta segments. A multiplex PCR assay on genomic DNA amplified the CDR3 region of rearranged TCR beta genes. On the Illumina HiSeq System, the amplified TCR beta libraries were sequenced as 87-base-pair reads. On the authors' methods: A later analysis counted about 80 million unique TCR beta chains across the 670 or so repertoires, and 10 million to 11 million of these chains were shared by at least two donors. A nearest-neighbor algorithm error-corrected the raw reads and collapsed the reads into unique sequences, merging closely related sequences to remove PCR and sequencing errors. CDR3 sequences were aligned to IMGT reference sequences to assign V, D and J gene segments. For a sequence to be retained, a match of at least six nucleotides was required to both a V gene segment and a J gene segment. Rearrangements were called productive when the CDR3 lacked stop codons and stayed in frame with V and J; all others were non-productive. CDR3 was defined according to IMGT convention as the region running from the second conserved V-encoded cysteine to the conserved J-encoded phenylalanine. The earlier analysis of 587 of the donors excluded sequences that lacked an unambiguous match to a single V gene segment. An earlier analysis of 587 of the donors classified V segments as functional when productive rearrangements were above 56.7% and as segregating when the standard deviation between donors was above 5%. A statistical classification framework was built to diagnose cytomegalovirus status from the catalog of TCR beta chain sequences. V and J gene assignment, in a later analysis, came from comparing TCR nucleotide sequences with IMGT/GENE-DB human TR gene sequences. Using the TCRdist pipeline, a later analysis assigned CDR3 sequences along with most-parsimonious VDJ recombination scenarios. In a later analysis, each TCR beta chain was defined by its CDR3 amino acid sequence together with its V-gene family, and reads lacking a unique V-gene family were excluded. In a later analysis, around 650 highly shared, low-generation-probability nucleotide sequences were removed to address suspected cross-contamination and a sequencing artifact. In a later analysis, a clonal expansion index was calculated for each public chain from normalized within-repertoire ranks of inferred template counts. Generation probabilities in a later analysis came from a VDJ recombination model fitted to out-of-frame rearrangements, and those results were checked against IGoR. In a later analysis, TCR-TCR, TCR-HLA and TCR-CMV co-occurrence was scored with hypergeometric tests, and a repertoire-size bias correction was applied to TCR pairs. In a later analysis, false discovery rates were estimated by permuting HLA or CMV assignments 20 times. In a later analysis, co-occurring TCRs were grouped with DBSCAN, and TCRdist sequence similarity was added when clustering was performed within HLA-allele-positive subsets. Repertoires with fewer than 30,000 or more than 120,000 public chains were left out of co-occurrence clustering, as were several repertoires with anomalous nucleotide sharing. The immuneACCESS repertoire file appears here via TCRdb, limited to in-frame rearrangements. These files lack a portion of the clones; in checked studies, under half of the deficit traces to unresolved V genes, and the cause of the others is not known. Clonal size and the V and J genes are those of that table, whereas D and trimming came from the DNA. Recorded for this sample are roughly 200,000 clones; 75% to 85% of them occurred a single time. The ten largest clonotypes hold about 3% of the sample.

The CDR3 spans 12 residues, from the cysteine through the phenylalanine. Only CDR3 DNA remains: 36 bases, in frame from the first base. Trimming at the junction amounts to 0 bases on V and 12 bases on J, and the germline ends lie 10 bases apart. Reading the germline V gene gives CDR1 SGHDT and CDR2 YYEEEE. The TCR sequence derives from a woman between 35 and 50 years old in good health and CMV-seronegative. This sequence uses TRBV5-6 and TRBJ2-1; possibly the D gene is TRBD1, per 6 matching bases. The sequenced sample consisted of PBMCs. This receptor has the CDR3 CASSLARGRQFF. The nucleotide sequence is TGTGCCAGCAGCTTGGCCAGGGGACGGCAGTTCTTC. Full variable domain (CDR3 extended with the reference TRBV5-6 and TRBJ2-1 proteins): DAGVTQSPTHLIKTRGQQVTLRCSPKSGHDTVSWYQQALGQGPQFIFQYYEEEERQRGNFPDRFSGHQFPNYSSELNVNALLLGDSALYLCASSLARGRQFFGPGTRLTVL.